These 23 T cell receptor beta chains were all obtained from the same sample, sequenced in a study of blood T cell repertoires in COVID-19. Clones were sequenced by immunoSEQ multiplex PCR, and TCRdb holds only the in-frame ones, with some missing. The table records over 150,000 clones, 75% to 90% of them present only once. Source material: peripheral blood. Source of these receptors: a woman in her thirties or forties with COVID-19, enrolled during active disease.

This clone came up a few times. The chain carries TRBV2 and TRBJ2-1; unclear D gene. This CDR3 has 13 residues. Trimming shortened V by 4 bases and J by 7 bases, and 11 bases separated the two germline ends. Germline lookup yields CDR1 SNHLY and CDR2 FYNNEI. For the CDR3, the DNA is TGTGCCAGCAGTGTGGGCTATATTAATGAGCAGTTCTTC. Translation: CASSVGYINEQFF.

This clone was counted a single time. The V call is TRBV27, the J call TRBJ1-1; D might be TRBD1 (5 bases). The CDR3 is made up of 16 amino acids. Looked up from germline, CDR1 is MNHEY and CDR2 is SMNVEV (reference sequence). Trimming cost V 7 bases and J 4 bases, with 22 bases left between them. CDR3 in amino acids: CASTHIRTGRGTEAFF. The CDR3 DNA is TGTGCCAGCACCCATATTAGGACGGGGCGGGGCACTGAAGCTTTCTTT.

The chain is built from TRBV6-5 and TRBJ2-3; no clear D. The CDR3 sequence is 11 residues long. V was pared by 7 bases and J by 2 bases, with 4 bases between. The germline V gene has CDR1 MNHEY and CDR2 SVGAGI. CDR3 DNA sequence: TGTGCCAGCACTCTCACAGATACGCAGTATTTT. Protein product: CASTLTDTQYF.

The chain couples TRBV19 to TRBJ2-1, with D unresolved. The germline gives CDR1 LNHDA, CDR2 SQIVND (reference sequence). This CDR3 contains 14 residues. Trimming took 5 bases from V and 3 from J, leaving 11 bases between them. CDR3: CASSAVSYYNEQFF. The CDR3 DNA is TGTGCCAGTAGTGCGGTAAGCTACTACAATGAGCAGTTCTTC.

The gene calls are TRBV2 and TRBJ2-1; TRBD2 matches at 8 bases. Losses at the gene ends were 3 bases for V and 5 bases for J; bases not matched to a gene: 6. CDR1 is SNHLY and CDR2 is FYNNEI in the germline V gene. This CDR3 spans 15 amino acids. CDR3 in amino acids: CASSEKLAVNNEQFF. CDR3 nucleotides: TGTGCCAGCAGTGAGAAACTAGCGGTCAACAATGAGCAGTTCTTC.

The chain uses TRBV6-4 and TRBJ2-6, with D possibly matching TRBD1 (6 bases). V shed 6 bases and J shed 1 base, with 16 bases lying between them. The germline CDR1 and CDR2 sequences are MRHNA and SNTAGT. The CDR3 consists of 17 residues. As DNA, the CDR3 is TGTGCCAGCAGCGCAGGCAGGGGATGGTCTGGGGCCAACGTCCTGACTTTC. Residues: CASSAGRGWSGANVLTF.

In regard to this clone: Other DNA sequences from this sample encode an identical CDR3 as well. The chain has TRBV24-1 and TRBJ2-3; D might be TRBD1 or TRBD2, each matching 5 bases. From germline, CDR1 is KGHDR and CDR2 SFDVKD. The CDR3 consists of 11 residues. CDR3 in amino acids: CATGATDTQYF. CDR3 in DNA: TGTGCAACCGGGGCCACAGATACGCAGTATTTT.

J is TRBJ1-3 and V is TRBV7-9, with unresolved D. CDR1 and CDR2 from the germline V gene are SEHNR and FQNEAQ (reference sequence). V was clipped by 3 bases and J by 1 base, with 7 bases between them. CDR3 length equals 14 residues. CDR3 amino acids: CASSFAGSGNTIYF. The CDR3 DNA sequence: TGTGCCAGCAGCTTTGCCGGGTCTGGAAACACCATATATTTT.

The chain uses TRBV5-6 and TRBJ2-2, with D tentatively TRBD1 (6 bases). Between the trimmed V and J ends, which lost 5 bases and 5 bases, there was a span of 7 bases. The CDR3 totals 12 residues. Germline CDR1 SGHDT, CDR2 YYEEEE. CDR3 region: CASSQGTGELFF. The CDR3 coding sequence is TGTGCCAGCAGTCAGGGGACCGGGGAGCTGTTTTTT.

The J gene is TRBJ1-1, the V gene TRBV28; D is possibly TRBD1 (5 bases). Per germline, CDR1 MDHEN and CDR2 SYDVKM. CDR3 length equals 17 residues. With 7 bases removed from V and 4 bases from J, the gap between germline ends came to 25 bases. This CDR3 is CASTWFGGVEGSTEAFF. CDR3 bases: TGTGCCAGCACATGGTTCGGAGGGGTGGAGGGGAGCACTGAAGCTTTCTTT.

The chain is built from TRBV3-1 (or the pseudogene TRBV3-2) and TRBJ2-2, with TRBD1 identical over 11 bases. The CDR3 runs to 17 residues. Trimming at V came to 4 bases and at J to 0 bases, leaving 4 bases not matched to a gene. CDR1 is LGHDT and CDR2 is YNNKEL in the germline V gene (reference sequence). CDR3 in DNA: TGTGCCAGCAGCCCTTGGACAGGGGGCGCGAACACCGGGGAGCTGTTTTTT. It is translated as CASSPWTGGANTGELFF.

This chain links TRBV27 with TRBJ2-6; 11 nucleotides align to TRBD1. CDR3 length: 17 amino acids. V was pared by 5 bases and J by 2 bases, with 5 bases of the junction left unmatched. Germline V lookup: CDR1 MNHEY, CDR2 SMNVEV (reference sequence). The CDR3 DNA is TGTGCCAGCAGTACCGGGACAGGGGGAACTGGGGCCAACGTCCTGACTTTC. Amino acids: CASSTGTGGTGANVLTF.

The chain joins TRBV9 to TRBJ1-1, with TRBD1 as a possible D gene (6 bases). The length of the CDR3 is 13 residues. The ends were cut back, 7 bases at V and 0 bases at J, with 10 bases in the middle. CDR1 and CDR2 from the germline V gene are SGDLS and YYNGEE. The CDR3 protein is CASGRGVNTEAFF. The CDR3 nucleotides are TGTGCCAGCGGGAGGGGGGTGAACACTGAAGCTTTCTTT.

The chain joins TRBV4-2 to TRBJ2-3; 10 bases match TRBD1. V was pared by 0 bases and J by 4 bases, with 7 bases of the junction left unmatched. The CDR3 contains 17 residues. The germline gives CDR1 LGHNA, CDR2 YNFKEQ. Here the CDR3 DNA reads TGTGCCAGCAGCCAAGATGACAGGGGGCATCCGGCAGATACGCAGTATTTT. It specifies CASSQDDRGHPADTQYF.

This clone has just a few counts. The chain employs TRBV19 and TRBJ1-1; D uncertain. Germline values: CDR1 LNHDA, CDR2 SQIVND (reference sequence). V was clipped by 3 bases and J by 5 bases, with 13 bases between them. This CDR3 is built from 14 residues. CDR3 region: CASSMTRRETEAFF. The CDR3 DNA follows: TGTGCCAGTAGTATGACAAGGCGAGAGACTGAAGCTTTCTTT.

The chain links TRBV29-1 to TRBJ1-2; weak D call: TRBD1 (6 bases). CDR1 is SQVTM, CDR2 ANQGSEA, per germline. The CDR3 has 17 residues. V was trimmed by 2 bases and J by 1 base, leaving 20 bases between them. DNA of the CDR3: TGCAGCGTTGAAAGCAGACAGATAGGACAGAATAACTATGGCTACACCTTC. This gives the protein CSVESRQIGQNNYGYTF.

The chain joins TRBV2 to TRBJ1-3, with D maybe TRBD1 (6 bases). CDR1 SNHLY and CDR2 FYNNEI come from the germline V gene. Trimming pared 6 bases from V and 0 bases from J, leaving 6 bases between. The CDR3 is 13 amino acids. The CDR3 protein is CASRDSSGNTIYF. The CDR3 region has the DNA TGTGCCAGCAGGGACAGCTCTGGAAACACCATATATTTT.

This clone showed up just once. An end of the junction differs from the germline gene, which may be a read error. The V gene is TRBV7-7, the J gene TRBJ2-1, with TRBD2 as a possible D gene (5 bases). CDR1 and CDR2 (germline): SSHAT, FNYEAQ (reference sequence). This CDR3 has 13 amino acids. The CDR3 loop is CASSPGIGNEQFF. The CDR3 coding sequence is TGTGCTAGCAGCCCGGGGATTGGGAATGAGCAGTTCTTC.

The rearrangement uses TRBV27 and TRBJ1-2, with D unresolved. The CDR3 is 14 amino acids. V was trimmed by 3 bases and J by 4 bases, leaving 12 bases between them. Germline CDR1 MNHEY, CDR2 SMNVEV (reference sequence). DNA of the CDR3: TGTGCCAGCAGTTTTTCGTTGGGGAGCTATGGCTACACCTTC. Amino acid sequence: CASSFSLGSYGYTF.

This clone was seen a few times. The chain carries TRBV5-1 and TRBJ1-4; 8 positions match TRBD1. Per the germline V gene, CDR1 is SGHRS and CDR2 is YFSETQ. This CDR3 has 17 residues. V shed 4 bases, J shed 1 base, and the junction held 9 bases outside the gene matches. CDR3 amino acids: CASSLGAGGETNEKLFF. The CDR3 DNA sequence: TGCGCCAGCAGCCTGGGCGCAGGGGGCGAAACTAATGAAAAACTGTTTTTT.

CDR3 in amino acids: CASRQETQYF. The CDR3, as DNA: TGTGCCAGCCGCCAAGAGACCCAGTACTTC. The genes are TRBV2 and TRBJ2-5; D unclear. Per the germline V gene, CDR1 is SNHLY and CDR2 is FYNNEI. Trimming cost V 8 bases and J 1 base, with 2 bases left between them. The CDR3 runs 10 residues.

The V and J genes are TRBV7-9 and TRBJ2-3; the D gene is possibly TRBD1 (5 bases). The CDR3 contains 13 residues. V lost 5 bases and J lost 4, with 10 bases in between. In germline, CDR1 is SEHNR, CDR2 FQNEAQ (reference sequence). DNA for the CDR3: TGTGCCAGCAGCCCAGGGCAGCCAGATACGCAGTATTTT. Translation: CASSPGQPDTQYF.

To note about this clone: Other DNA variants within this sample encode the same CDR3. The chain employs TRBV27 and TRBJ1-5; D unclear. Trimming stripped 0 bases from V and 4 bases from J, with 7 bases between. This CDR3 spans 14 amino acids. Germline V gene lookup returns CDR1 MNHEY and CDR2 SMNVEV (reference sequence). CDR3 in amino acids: CASSLSTGNQPQHF. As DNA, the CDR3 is TGTGCCAGCAGTTTATCGACGGGGAATCAGCCCCAGCATTTT.